The entry that follows covers one T cell receptor (beta chain) sequence. Measured with immunoSEQ multiplex PCR; TCRdb has only the in-frame clones, and not every one. The table records roughly 1,600,000 clones, around 98.5% of them present only once. This CDR3 has 14 residues. The V and J ends lost 3 bases and 2 bases respectively, with 9 bases between them. Germline V gene data show CDR1 as ENHRY and CDR2 as SYGVKD. The data originate from a study of shared clonotypes between healthy human individuals. Specimen: naive CD4+ T cells sorted from blood. Regarding subset: CD45RA+ positively selected. The V and J genes are TRBV10-3 and TRBJ2-3; the D gene could be TRBD1 or TRBD2 (5 bases each). The clonotype was recovered from a man under 40 in good health. CDR3 coding DNA: TGTGCCATCAGTGATGGGACGGTCACAGATACGCAGTATTTT. It specifies CAISDGTVTDTQYF.